This TCR beta chain was sequenced during a study of cytomegalovirus exposure and HLA in healthy donors. Study-level findings and limits: Some TCR beta chains (roughly 160 of them) were listed as cytomegalovirus-associated. According to reports, the classifier identified cytomegalovirus status with high specificity and sensitivity.

This clone showed up just once. The antigen remains unidentified. Trimming took 5 bases from V and 6 from J, leaving 14 bases between them. The germline gives CDR1 MNHEY, CDR2 SMNVEV (reference sequence). CDR3 length: 14 amino acids. Data came from immunoSEQ multiplex PCR; TCRdb stores just in-frame clones and leaves some out. The sample consists of roughly 330,000 clones, 75% to 90% of them appearing once. V is TRBV27 and J is TRBJ2-1; unclear D gene. This TCR was sampled from a woman aged 25 to 39 in good health and CMV-seropositive. Sequencing was done on a sample of PBMCs. The CDR3 is CASSIGSRFNEQFF. The CDR3 DNA reads as TGTGCCAGCAGTATCGGAAGTAGGTTCAATGAGCAGTTCTTC.